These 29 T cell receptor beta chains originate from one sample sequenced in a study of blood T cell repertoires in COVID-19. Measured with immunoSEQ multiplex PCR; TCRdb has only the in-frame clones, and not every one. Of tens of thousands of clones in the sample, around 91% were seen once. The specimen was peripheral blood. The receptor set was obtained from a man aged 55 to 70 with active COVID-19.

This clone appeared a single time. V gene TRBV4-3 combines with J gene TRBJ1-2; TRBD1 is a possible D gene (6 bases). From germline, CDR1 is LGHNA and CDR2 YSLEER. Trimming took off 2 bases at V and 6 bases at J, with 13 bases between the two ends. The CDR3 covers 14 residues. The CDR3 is CASSQLGGVHGYTF. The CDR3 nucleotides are TGCGCCAGCAGCCAACTAGGGGGGGTCCATGGCTACACCTTC.

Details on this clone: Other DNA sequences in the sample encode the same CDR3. The CDR3: CASRPTGNYGYTF. DNA for the CDR3: TGTGCCAGCAGGCCGACAGGGAACTATGGCTACACCTTC. The chain carries TRBV6-5 and TRBJ1-2; TRBD1 matches at 7 bases. This CDR3 is 13 amino acids long. The ends lost 6 bases at V and 2 bases at J; junction bases unmatched: 3. Germline V lookup: CDR1 MNHEY, CDR2 SVGAGI.

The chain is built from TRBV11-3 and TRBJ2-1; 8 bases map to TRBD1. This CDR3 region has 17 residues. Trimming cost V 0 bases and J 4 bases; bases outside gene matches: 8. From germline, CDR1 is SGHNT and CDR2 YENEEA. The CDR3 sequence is CASSLEAGQGQYNEQFF. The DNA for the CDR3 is TGTGCCAGCAGCTTAGAAGCCGGACAGGGCCAGTACAATGAGCAGTTCTTC.

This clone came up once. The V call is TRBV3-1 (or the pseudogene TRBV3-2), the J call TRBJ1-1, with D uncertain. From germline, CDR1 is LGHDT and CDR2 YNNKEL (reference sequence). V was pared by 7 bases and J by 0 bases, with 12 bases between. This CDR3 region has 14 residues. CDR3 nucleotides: TGTGCCAGCATGCCCAGCCGGGTGAACACTGAAGCTTTCTTT. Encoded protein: CASMPSRVNTEAFF.

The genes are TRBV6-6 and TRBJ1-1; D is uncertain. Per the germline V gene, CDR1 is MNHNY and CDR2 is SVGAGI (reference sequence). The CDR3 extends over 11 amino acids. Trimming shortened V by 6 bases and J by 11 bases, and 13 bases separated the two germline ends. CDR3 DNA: TGTGCCAGCAGCCTCGACCGGGAGGCTTTCTTT. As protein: CASSLDREAFF.

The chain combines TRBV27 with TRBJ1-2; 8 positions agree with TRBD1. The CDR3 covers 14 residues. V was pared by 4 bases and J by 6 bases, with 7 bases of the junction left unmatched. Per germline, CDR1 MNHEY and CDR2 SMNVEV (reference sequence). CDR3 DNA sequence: TGTGCCAGCAGTTCAGGGGGCAGATCAGATGGCTACACCTTC. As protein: CASSSGGRSDGYTF.

The CDR3 DNA reads TGTGCCAGCAGTGACCGAGCGGGGGCTAGCACAGATACGCAGTATTTT. Its translation: CASSDRAGASTDTQYF. The chain uses TRBV6-1 and TRBJ2-3; TRBD2 matches 8 bases. V lost 3 bases to trimming and J lost 0 bases; unmatched junction nucleotides: 5. Germline V gives CDR1 MNHNS, CDR2 SASEGT. This CDR3 contains 16 residues.

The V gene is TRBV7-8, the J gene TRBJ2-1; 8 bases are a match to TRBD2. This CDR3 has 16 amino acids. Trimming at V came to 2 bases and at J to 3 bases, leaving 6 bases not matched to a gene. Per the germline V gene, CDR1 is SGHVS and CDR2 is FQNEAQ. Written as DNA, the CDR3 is TGTGCCAGCAGCTTAATCGGCGGGGGGTACTACAATGAGCAGTTCTTC. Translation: CASSLIGGGYYNEQFF.

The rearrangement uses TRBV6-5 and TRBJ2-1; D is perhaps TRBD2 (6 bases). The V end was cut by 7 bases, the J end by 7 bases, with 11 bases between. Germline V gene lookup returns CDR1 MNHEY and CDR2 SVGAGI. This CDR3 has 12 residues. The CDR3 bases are TGTGCCAGCACACCGGGGAGGAATGAGCAGTTCTTC. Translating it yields CASTPGRNEQFF.

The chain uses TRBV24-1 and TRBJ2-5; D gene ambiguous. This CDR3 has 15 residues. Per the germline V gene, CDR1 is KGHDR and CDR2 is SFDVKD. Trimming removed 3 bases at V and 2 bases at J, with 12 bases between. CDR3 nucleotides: TGTGCCACCAGTGATGCGGTCCCCGGGCAAGAGACCCAGTACTTC. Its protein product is CATSDAVPGQETQYF.

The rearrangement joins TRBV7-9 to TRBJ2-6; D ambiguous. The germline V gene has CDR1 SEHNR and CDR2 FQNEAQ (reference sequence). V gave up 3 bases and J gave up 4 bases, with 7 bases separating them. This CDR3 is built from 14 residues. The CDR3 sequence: CASSLSIGANVLTF. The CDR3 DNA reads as TGTGCCAGCAGCTTGAGTATAGGGGCCAACGTCCTGACTTTC. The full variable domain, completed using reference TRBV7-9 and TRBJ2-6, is DTGVSQNPRHKITKRGQNVTFRCDPISEHNRLYWYRQTLGQGPEFLTYFQNEAQLEKSRLLSDRFSAERPKGSFSTLEIQRTEQGDSAMYLCASSLSIGANVLTFGAGSRLTVL.

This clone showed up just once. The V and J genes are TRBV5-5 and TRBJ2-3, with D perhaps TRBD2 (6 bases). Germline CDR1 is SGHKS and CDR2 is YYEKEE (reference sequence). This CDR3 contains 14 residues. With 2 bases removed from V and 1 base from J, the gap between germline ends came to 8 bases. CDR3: CASSFSSGTDTQYF. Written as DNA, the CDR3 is TGTGCCAGCAGCTTCTCTAGCGGCACAGATACGCAGTATTTT.

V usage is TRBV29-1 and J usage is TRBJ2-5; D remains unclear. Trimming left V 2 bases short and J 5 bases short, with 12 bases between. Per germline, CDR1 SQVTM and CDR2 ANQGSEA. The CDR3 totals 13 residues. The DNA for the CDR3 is TGCAGCGTTGAACAAAATAGTATGGAGACCCAGTACTTC. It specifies CSVEQNSMETQYF.

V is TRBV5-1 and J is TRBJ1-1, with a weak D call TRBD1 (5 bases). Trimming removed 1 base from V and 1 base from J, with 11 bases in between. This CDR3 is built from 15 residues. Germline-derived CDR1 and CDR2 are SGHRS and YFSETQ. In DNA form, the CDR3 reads TGCGCCAGCAGCTTGCTGCGGGGCTCGAACACTGAAGCTTTCTTT. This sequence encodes CASSLLRGSNTEAFF.

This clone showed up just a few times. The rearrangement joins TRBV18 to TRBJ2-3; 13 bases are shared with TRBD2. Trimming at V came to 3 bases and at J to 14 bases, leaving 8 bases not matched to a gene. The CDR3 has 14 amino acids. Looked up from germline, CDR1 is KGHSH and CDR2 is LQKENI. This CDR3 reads CASSPPTSGGPAYF. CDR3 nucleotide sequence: TGTGCCAGCTCACCCCCGACTAGCGGGGGGCCGGCGTATTTT.

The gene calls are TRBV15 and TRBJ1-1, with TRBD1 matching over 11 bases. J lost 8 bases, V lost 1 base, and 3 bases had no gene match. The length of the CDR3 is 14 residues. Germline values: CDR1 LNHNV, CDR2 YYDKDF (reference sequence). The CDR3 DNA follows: TGTGCCACCAGCAGAGCCGGGGACAGGGGGGAAGCTTTCTTT. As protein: CATSRAGDRGEAFF.

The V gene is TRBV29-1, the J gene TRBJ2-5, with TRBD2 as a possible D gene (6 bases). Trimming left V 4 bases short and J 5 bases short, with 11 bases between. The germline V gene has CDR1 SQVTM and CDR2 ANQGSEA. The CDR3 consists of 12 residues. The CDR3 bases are TGCAGCGTTGCTGGAGGGCGGGAGACCCAGTACTTC. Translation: CSVAGGRETQYF.

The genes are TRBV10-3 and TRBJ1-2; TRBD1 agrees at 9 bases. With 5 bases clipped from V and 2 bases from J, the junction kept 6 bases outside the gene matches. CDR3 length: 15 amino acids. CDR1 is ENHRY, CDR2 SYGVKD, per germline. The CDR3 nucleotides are TGTGCCATCAGTAAACCGACAGGGGGAAACTATGGCTACACCTTC. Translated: CAISKPTGGNYGYTF.

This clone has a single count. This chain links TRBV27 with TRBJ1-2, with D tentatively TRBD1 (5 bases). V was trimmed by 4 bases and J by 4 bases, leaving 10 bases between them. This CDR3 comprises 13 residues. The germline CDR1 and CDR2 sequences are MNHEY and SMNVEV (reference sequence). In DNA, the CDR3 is TGTGCCAGCAGTTCGACAGTGGGCTATGGCTACACCTTC. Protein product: CASSSTVGYGYTF.

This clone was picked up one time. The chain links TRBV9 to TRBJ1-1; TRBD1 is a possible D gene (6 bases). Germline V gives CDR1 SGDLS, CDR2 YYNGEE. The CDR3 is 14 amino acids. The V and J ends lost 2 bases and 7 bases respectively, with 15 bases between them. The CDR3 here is CASSVTRGLGEAFF. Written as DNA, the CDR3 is TGTGCCAGCAGCGTTACCAGGGGTTTGGGTGAAGCTTTCTTT.

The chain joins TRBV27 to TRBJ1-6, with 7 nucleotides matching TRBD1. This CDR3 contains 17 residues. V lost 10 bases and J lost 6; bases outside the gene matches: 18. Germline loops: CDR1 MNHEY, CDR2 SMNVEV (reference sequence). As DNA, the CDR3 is TGTGCCACCCAAGAATCCCACAGGGGCTTCGGTAATTCACCCCTCCACTTT. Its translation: CATQESHRGFGNSPLHF.

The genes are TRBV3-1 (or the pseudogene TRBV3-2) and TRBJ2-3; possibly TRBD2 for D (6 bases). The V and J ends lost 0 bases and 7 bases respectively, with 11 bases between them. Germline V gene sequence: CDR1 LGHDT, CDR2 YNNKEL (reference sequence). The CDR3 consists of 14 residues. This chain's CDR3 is CASSQDFGGNTQYF. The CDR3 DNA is TGTGCCAGCAGCCAAGATTTCGGGGGTAATACGCAGTATTTT.

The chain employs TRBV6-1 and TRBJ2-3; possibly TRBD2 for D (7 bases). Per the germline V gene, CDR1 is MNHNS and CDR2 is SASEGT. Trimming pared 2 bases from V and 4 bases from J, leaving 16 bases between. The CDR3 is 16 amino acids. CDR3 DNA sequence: TGTGCCAGCAGTGAATGGGGGGGCGAGGGGTCAGATACGCAGTATTTT. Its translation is CASSEWGGEGSDTQYF.

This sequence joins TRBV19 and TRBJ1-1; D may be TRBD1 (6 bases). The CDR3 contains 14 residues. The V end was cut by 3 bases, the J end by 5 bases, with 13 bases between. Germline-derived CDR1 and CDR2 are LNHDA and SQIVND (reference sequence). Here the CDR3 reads CASSMGADGTEAFF. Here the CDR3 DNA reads TGTGCCAGTAGTATGGGGGCCGACGGGACTGAAGCTTTCTTT.

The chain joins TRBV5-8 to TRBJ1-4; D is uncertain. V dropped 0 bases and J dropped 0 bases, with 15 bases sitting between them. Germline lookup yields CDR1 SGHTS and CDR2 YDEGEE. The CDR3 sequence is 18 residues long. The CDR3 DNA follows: TGTGCCAGCAGCTTGGGGGCTACGGCCTCTGCAACTAATGAAAAACTGTTTTTT. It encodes CASSLGATASATNEKLFF.

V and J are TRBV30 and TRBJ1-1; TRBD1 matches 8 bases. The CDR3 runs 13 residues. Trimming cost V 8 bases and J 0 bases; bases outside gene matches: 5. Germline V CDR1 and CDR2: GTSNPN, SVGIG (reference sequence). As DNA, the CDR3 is TGTGCCAGCCGACAGGGGATGAACACTGAAGCTTTCTTT. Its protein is CASRQGMNTEAFF.

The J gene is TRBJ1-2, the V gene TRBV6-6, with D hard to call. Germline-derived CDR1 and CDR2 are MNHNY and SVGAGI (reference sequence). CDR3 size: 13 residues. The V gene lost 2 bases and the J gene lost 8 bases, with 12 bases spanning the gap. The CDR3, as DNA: TGTGCCAGCAGTTACGCAGAGGCGGGGGGCTACACCTTC. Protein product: CASSYAEAGGYTF.

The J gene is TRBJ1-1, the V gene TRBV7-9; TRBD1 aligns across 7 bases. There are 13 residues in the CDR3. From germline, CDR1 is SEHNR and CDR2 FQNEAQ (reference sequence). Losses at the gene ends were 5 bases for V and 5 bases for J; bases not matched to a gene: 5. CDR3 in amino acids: CASSPTGWTEAFF. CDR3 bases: TGTGCCAGCAGCCCGACAGGGTGGACTGAAGCTTTCTTT.

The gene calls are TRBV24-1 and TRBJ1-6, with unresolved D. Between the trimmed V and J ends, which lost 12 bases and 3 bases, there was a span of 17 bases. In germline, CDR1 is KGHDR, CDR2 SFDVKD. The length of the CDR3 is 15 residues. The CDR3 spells CAPTNENGYNSPLHF. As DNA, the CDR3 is TGTGCCCCGACAAACGAGAACGGCTATAATTCACCCCTCCACTTT.